This T cell receptor (beta chain) was recovered during a study of T cell responses to AZD1222 COVID-19 vaccine. Findings and caveats of the study: Donors in the cohort were predominantly white British and more often female, and clonal diversity was possibly underestimated. Vaccine-associated CD4 TCRs ranged over spike, dominating at 160-218 and 743-854. Reportedly, nearly half the spike-specific TCRs target unmutated variant regions. It was only after the peak T cell response that any repertoires were sampled.

The germline V gene has CDR1 LNHDA and CDR2 SQIVND (reference sequence). The length of the CDR3 is 14 residues. Assay used: immunoSEQ multiplex PCR; TCRdb lists only in-frame clones, some missing. The table lists around 140,000 clones, just over 85% of them singletons. To note about this clone: Its specificity is not known. An end of the junction differs from the germline gene, which may be a read error.

This TCR derives from an adult who received the AZD1222 COVID-19 vaccine. The rearrangement links TRBV19 to TRBJ2-7; 7 positions agree with TRBD2. This material consisted of peripheral blood, taken 28 days after the second AZD1222 dose. The CDR3 loop reads CASRIAGGNYEQYF. Here the CDR3 DNA reads TGTGCCAGTAGGATAGCGGGCGGTAACTACGAGCAGTACTTC.